This T cell receptor (beta chain) was sequenced during a study of shared clonotypes between healthy human individuals. The overall study: CD4 naive cells filled three plates per donor, CD4 memory three, CD8 naive two and CD8 memory one.

Profiling relied on immunoSEQ multiplex PCR, and the TCRdb table lists in-frame clones only, not all of them. The sample carries about 1.1 million clones, 60% to 85% recorded once. V dropped 0 bases and J dropped 4 bases, with 9 bases sitting between them. Germline CDR1 is SGHDN and CDR2 is FVKESK. The CDR3 consists of 14 residues. The TCR was taken from a man aged 18 to 29 in good health. Some clones in this sample may be carry-over from other donors' samples. J is TRBJ1-2 and V is TRBV14; unclear D gene. The specimen was memory CD4+ T cells from PBMCs. Described subset: CD45RA-negative fraction. The CDR3 sequence: CASSQDPHSYGYTF. The CDR3 DNA is TGTGCCAGCAGCCAAGATCCCCACTCCTATGGCTACACCTTC.